This passage covers 11 T cell receptor beta chains from one sample sequenced in a study of human T cells and chemical hapten exposure. TCRdb called the RACE reads again in MiXCR, with one record for every CDR3 protein. The sample includes about 69,000 distinct CDR3 sequences, over 9% of them seen just once. The time point was: patch test 2, 6 weeks after DPC sensitization. Treatment: therapeutic diphenylcyclopropenone sensitization with weekly scalp DPC. The sequenced sample was whole blood, obtained in connection with sensitization to the hapten diphenylcyclopropenone (DPC). The origin of the receptors is a woman aged 45-65 years with alopecia areata. Some clones in this sample may be carry-over from other donors' samples.

This clonotype was detected ten times or more. The chain combines TRBV29-1 with TRBJ1-1; TRBD1 aligns across 7 bases. Looked up from germline, CDR1 is SQVTM and CDR2 is ANQGSEA. V gave up 5 bases and J gave up 0 bases; unmatched junction bases: 3. CDR3 length: 13 residues. The CDR3 DNA reads as TGCAGCGTTCTGGGACAGATGAACACTGAAGCTTTCTTT. Translation: CSVLGQMNTEAFF.

In its sample, this clonotype was seen a few times. V usage is TRBV19 and J usage is TRBJ2-2; TRBD2 matches 10 bases. V gave up 2 bases and J gave up 6 bases; unmatched junction bases: 3. CDR1 is LNHDA, CDR2 SQIVND, per germline (reference sequence). This CDR3 is built from 15 residues. Here the CDR3 reads CASSIRAGGPGELFF. The CDR3 DNA reads TGTGCCAGTAGTATACGAGCGGGAGGGCCCGGGGAGCTGTTTTTT.

With respect to this clonotype: A much bigger clone sits one base away, suggesting this may be a read error. In this CDR3 the conserved last residue, phenylalanine or tryptophan, is missing, so a read error is likely. In nucleotides, the CDR3 is TGTGCCAGCAGCCAACTCAAGGGGGGAAGCTACGAGCAGTACTCC. This sequence encodes CASSQLKGGSYEQYS. The V call is TRBV4-2, the J call TRBJ2-7; D could derive from TRBD1 or TRBD2 (6 bases each). This CDR3 has 15 amino acids. Germline V gives CDR1 LGHNA, CDR2 YNFKEQ. Trimming cost V 2 bases and J 3 bases, with 14 bases left between them.

The sample holds many counts of this clonotype. For the CDR3, the DNA is TGTGCCACCAAGGAGGGAAGGGTGATCGATGAAAAACTGTTTTTT. This encodes CATKEGRVIDEKLFF. The chain is built from TRBV6-6 and TRBJ1-4; no clear D gene. Germline V lookup: CDR1 MNHNY, CDR2 SVGAGI (reference sequence). The CDR3 length is 15 residues. V was trimmed by 10 bases and J by 6 bases, leaving 21 bases between them.

In this sample, this clonotype turned up many times. The V call is TRBV7-8, the J call TRBJ1-5; D possibly corresponds to TRBD1 (6 bases). The CDR3 spans 19 residues. The V gene lost 2 bases and the J gene lost 1 base, with 21 bases spanning the gap. Germline V gene lookup returns CDR1 SGHVS and CDR2 FQNEAQ. Here the CDR3 DNA reads TGTGCCAGCAGCTTACATCCGTTTGGGGACATCAAAAGCAATCAGCCCCAGCATTTT. This codes for CASSLHPFGDIKSNQPQHF. The full variable domain, its missing parts supplied by reference TRBV7-8 and TRBJ1-5, is GAGVSQSPRYKVAKRGQDVALRCDPISGHVSLFWYQQALGQGPEFLTYFQNEAQLDKSGLPSDRFFAERPEGSVSTLKIQRTQQEDSAVYLCASSLHPFGDIKSNQPQHFGDGTRLSIL.

The V gene is TRBV7-9, the J gene TRBJ1-2, with D possibly matching TRBD1 (5 bases). The CDR3 contains 15 residues. Germline CDR1 SEHNR, CDR2 FQNEAQ (reference sequence). V lost 2 bases, J lost 1 base, and 11 bases lay in between. The CDR3 region has the DNA TGTGCCAGCAGCTTATCCGACAGTGTTAACTATGGCTACACCTTC. Amino acids: CASSLSDSVNYGYTF.

This clonotype was picked up a small number of times. The genes are TRBV12-3 or TRBV12-4 and TRBJ2-7, with 9 bases fitting TRBD2. V trimming: 4 bases; J trimming: 5 bases; junction bases outside the gene matches: 9. The CDR3 extends over 15 amino acids. CDR3 region: CASSSVAGGPHEQYF. The CDR3 DNA follows: TGTGCCAGCAGTTCGGTGGCGGGAGGGCCTCACGAGCAGTACTTC.

This clonotype was detected many times. This chain links TRBV29-1 with TRBJ2-2; the D is unclear. V lost 3 bases to trimming and J lost 0 bases, with 8 bases between them. The length of the CDR3 is 14 residues. Germline CDR1 is SQVTM and CDR2 is ANQGSEA. This CDR3 is CSVEKGANTGELFF. The CDR3 coding sequence is TGCAGCGTTGAGAAGGGTGCGAACACCGGGGAGCTGTTTTTT.

The V and J genes are TRBV5-5 and TRBJ1-5; a possible D gene is TRBD1 (6 bases). The V end lost 4 bases, the J end lost 1 base, and 15 bases lay between the germline ends. The germline V gene encodes CDR1 SGHKS and CDR2 YYEKEE (reference sequence). The CDR3 contains 16 residues. The CDR3 loop reads CASSPTGDTSNQPQHF. The CDR3 DNA follows: TGTGCCAGCAGCCCGACGGGGGACACAAGCAATCAGCCCCAGCATTTT.

On this clonotype itself: A far larger clone is only one base removed, so a read error is likely. This chain uses TRBV6-5 with TRBJ2-2; D not certain. The CDR3 spans 11 residues. Looked up from germline, CDR1 is MNHEY and CDR2 is SVGAGI. Deletions cut 6 bases from V and 3 bases from J, with 2 bases between. Here the CDR3 reads CASRDTGELFF. The DNA for the CDR3 is TGTGCCAGCAGGGACACCGGGGAGCTGTTTTTT.

This clonotype showed up many times. The chain is built from TRBV7-9 and TRBJ2-4; the D gene could be TRBD1 or TRBD2 (5 bases each). The CDR3 length is 16 residues. With 4 bases removed from V and 1 base from J, the gap between germline ends came to 14 bases. The germline CDR1 and CDR2 sequences are SEHNR and FQNEAQ (reference sequence). The CDR3 DNA follows: TGTGCCAGCAGCTCGTCAGGGAGAGGGGCCAAAAACATTCAGTACTTC. This translates into CASSSSGRGAKNIQYF. Complete variable domain (other parts from reference TRBV7-9 and TRBJ2-4): DTGVSQNPRHKITKRGQNVTFRCDPISEHNRLYWYRQTLGQGPEFLTYFQNEAQLEKSRLLSDRFSAERPKGSFSTLEIQRTEQGDSAMYLCASSSSGRGAKNIQYFGAGTRLSVL.